The 30 T cell receptor beta chains reported below all come from one sample, sequenced in a study of blood T cell repertoires in COVID-19. Repertoires were generated with immunoSEQ multiplex PCR, while TCRdb's copy carries only in-frame clones and drops some. Here the sample spans some 140,000 clones, around 78% being singletons. Sequenced sample: peripheral blood. These receptors were taken from a man of 80 years or more with acute or convalescent COVID-19.

The V gene is TRBV7-9, the J gene TRBJ2-7, with TRBD2 as a possible D gene (7 bases). The V end lost 1 base, the J end lost 5 bases, and 12 bases lay between the germline ends. CDR3 length equals 14 residues. Germline V lookup: CDR1 SEHNR, CDR2 FQNEAQ (reference sequence). This CDR3 reads CASSLDRGGNEQYF. Written as DNA, the CDR3 is TGTGCCAGCAGCTTAGATAGGGGGGGCAACGAGCAGTACTTC.

This clone was observed once. The chain employs TRBV27 and TRBJ1-1, with 9 bases lining up with TRBD1. The V segment lost 10 bases and the J segment 5 bases; nucleotides outside the gene matches: 11. Per the germline V gene, CDR1 is MNHEY and CDR2 is SMNVEV (reference sequence). This CDR3 region has 14 residues. The CDR3 nucleotides read TGTGCCACCCTCACAGGGGGCGCCGTAACTGAAGCTTTCTTT. Protein: CATLTGGAVTEAFF.

The table lists this clone with a few counts. The CDR3 loop reads CASSLAQRGSRSSYEQYF. CDR3 bases: TGTGCCAGCAGCTTGGCCCAGCGGGGGTCACGGAGCTCCTACGAGCAGTACTTC. The V call is TRBV5-6, the J call TRBJ2-7; 8 positions match TRBD2. Germline loops: CDR1 SGHDT, CDR2 YYEEEE. Trimming cost V 0 bases and J 0 bases; bases outside gene matches: 11. CDR3 size: 18 residues.

Concerning this clone itself: The sample holds other DNA sequences that translate to the same CDR3. The chain joins TRBV9 to TRBJ1-2; 9 bases match TRBD1. The germline CDR1 and CDR2 sequences are SGDLS and YYNGEE. With 4 bases clipped from V and 8 bases from J, the junction kept 9 bases outside the gene matches. The CDR3 has 14 amino acids. As DNA, the CDR3 is TGTGCCAGCAGCTCACCACAGGGGGCTAGGGGCTACACCTTC. It codes for CASSSPQGARGYTF.

The V gene is TRBV19, the J gene TRBJ2-2; 8 nucleotides agree with TRBD1. The CDR3 contains 15 residues. Germline assignment: CDR1 LNHDA and CDR2 SQIVND (reference sequence). With V trimmed by 7 bases and J by 0 bases, 4 bases remained unmatched. CDR3 sequence (DNA): TGTGCCAGTAACAGACAGGGGCCGAACACCGGGGAGCTGTTTTTT. Amino acids: CASNRQGPNTGELFF.

The rearrangement uses TRBV6-5 and TRBJ2-1, with D perhaps TRBD2 (5 bases). In germline, CDR1 is MNHEY, CDR2 SVGAGI. This CDR3 has 15 residues. Trimming pared 6 bases from V and 0 bases from J, leaving 12 bases between. The CDR3 region is CASRSGESSYNEQFF. The CDR3, as DNA: TGTGCCAGCAGGTCCGGGGAAAGCTCCTACAATGAGCAGTTCTTC.

The J gene is TRBJ2-7, the V gene TRBV7-2; TRBD1 matches 9 bases. J was trimmed by 5 bases and V by 5 bases; bases with no gene match: 7. CDR1 is SGHTA, CDR2 FQGNSA, per germline. The CDR3 length is 14 residues. CDR3 nucleotide sequence: TGTGCCAGCAGCGCGGGACAGGGACGGGACGAGCAGTACTTC. This encodes CASSAGQGRDEQYF.

The genes are TRBV30 and TRBJ2-2; D perhaps matches TRBD2 (7 bases). Germline values: CDR1 GTSNPN, CDR2 SVGIG (reference sequence). Trimming left V 5 bases short and J 6 bases short, with 19 bases between. The CDR3 is 15 amino acids. The CDR3 reads CAWAEGGGPSGELFF. DNA of the CDR3: TGTGCCTGGGCGGAAGGGGGGGGCCCCTCCGGGGAGCTGTTTTTT.

This clone was detected only once. This sequence joins TRBV7-3 and TRBJ1-2; TRBD1 is a possible D gene (5 bases). The CDR3 contains 15 residues. Deletions cut 1 base from V and 4 bases from J, with 13 bases between. Germline CDR1 reads SGHTA; CDR2 reads FQGTGA. CDR3 protein: CASSLSGGASYGYTF. As DNA, the CDR3 is TGTGCCAGCAGCTTAAGTGGAGGGGCTAGCTATGGCTACACCTTC.

This chain joins TRBV2 and TRBJ2-7; 7 bases agree with TRBD1. The CDR3 spans 13 residues. The V segment lost 6 bases and the J segment 2 bases; nucleotides outside the gene matches: 4. In germline, CDR1 is SNHLY, CDR2 FYNNEI. The CDR3 reads CASSPGTAYEQYV. The CDR3 DNA follows: TGTGCCAGCAGCCCCGGGACAGCCTACGAGCAGTACGTC.

V usage is TRBV2 and J usage is TRBJ1-2, with D possibly matching TRBD1 (6 bases). V gave up 2 bases and J gave up 3 bases, with 10 bases separating them. The germline V gene has CDR1 SNHLY and CDR2 FYNNEI. This CDR3 has 14 amino acids. CDR3 amino acids: CASSESEGDYGYTF. The CDR3 nucleotides are TGTGCCAGCAGTGAATCTGAGGGGGACTATGGCTACACCTTC.

The V and J genes are TRBV10-3 and TRBJ2-3; possibly TRBD2 for D (6 bases). Trimming removed 9 bases at V and 6 bases at J, with 16 bases between. Germline assignment: CDR1 ENHRY and CDR2 SYGVKD. This CDR3 spans 13 amino acids. In DNA, the CDR3 is TGTGCCATAGGGCCGCGGGACCAGGATACGCAGTATTTT. Encoded protein: CAIGPRDQDTQYF.

This sequence joins TRBV7-9 and TRBJ1-4, with no clear D. Germline CDR1 and CDR2: SEHNR and FQNEAQ (reference sequence). V dropped 4 bases and J dropped 7 bases, with 13 bases sitting between them. The CDR3 consists of 14 residues. The CDR3: CASSSSYGFEKLFF. For the CDR3, the DNA is TGTGCCAGCAGCTCCAGCTACGGGTTTGAAAAACTGTTTTTT.

The V and J genes are TRBV6-5 and TRBJ1-1; 9 nucleotides agree with TRBD1. Germline CDR1 is MNHEY and CDR2 is SVGAGI. The CDR3 runs to 14 residues. Losses at the gene ends were 6 bases for V and 0 bases for J; bases not matched to a gene: 2. The CDR3 sequence: CASSGQGMNTEAFF. In DNA, the CDR3 is TGTGCCAGCAGCGGACAGGGGATGAACACTGAAGCTTTCTTT.

This rearrangement joins TRBV2 to TRBJ1-2; 9 bases fit TRBD1. CDR1 and CDR2 from the germline V gene are SNHLY and FYNNEI. This CDR3 is built from 14 residues. V was clipped by 3 bases and J by 10 bases; unmatched bases: 9. CDR3 bases: TGTGCCAGCAGTGACGACACAGGGGGCAAGGTCTACACCTTC. This codes for CASSDDTGGKVYTF.

Note on this clone: The identical CDR3 is also encoded by other nucleotide sequences in the sample. This chain connects TRBV5-4 to TRBJ2-2, with unresolved D. There are 14 residues in the CDR3. Germline assignment: CDR1 SGHNT and CDR2 YYREEE (reference sequence). V lost 0 bases to trimming and J lost 5 bases, with 8 bases between them. CDR3 coding DNA: TGTGCCAGCAGCTTGGCTCGCGTGACCGGGGAGCTGTTTTTT. Amino acid sequence: CASSLARVTGELFF.

The gene calls are TRBV9 and TRBJ2-1; tentative D call: TRBD1 (6 bases). The germline V gene encodes CDR1 SGDLS and CDR2 YYNGEE. The ends were cut back, 3 bases at V and 1 base at J, with 11 bases in the middle. This CDR3 has 15 residues. The CDR3 sequence: CASSADGQSYNEQFF. The CDR3 nucleotides are TGTGCCAGCAGCGCAGACGGACAGTCCTACAATGAGCAGTTCTTC. Full variable domain (remainder filled in from reference TRBV9 and TRBJ2-1): DSGVTQTPKHLITATGQRVTLRCSPRSGDLSVYWYQQSLDQGLQFLIQYYNGEERAKGNILERFSAQQFPDLHSELNLSSLELGDSALYFCASSADGQSYNEQFFGPGTRLTVL.

This chain connects TRBV30 to TRBJ1-2, with 12 bases aligning to TRBD1. V trimming: 2 bases; J trimming: 1 base; junction bases outside the gene matches: 11. This CDR3 has 18 residues. In germline, CDR1 is GTSNPN, CDR2 SVGIG (reference sequence). CDR3 region: CAWSFRWDRGPLNYGYTF. The CDR3 coding sequence is TGTGCCTGGAGTTTCAGATGGGACAGGGGGCCACTTAACTATGGCTACACCTTC.

The V gene is TRBV18, the J gene TRBJ1-3; D is undetermined. This CDR3 is 18 amino acids long. V gave up 3 bases and J gave up 3 bases, with 21 bases separating them. Germline loops: CDR1 KGHSH, CDR2 LQKENI. CDR3: CASSPTLWPEQIGNTIYF. For the CDR3, the DNA is TGTGCCAGCTCACCCACCCTTTGGCCCGAACAGATTGGAAACACCATATATTTT. Drawing the rest from reference TRBV18 and TRBJ1-3, the complete variable domain is NAGVMQNPRHLVRRRGQEARLRCSPMKGHSHVYWYRQLPEEGLKFMVYLQKENIIDESGMPKERFSAEFPKEGPSILRIQQVVRGDSAAYFCASSPTLWPEQIGNTIYFGEGSWLTVV.

The chain links TRBV6-6 to TRBJ2-3, with TRBD2 identical over 9 bases. The CDR3 consists of 15 residues. Germline lookup yields CDR1 MNHNY and CDR2 SVGAGI (reference sequence). V dropped 5 bases and J dropped 6; count of bases not matched to a gene: 9. CDR3 in amino acids: CASSGRGGLRDTQYF. Here the CDR3 DNA reads TGTGCCAGCAGTGGGCGGGGGGGCCTACGTGATACGCAGTATTTT.

J is TRBJ1-1 and V is TRBV29-1; D possibly corresponds to TRBD1 (6 bases). The CDR3 is 10 amino acids. Germline CDR1 is SQVTM and CDR2 is ANQGSEA. CDR3 in DNA: TGCGGGGGGGCTAACACTGAAGCTTTCTTT. Translated: CGGANTEAFF. Complete variable domain (other parts from reference TRBV29-1 and TRBJ1-1): SAVISQKPSRDICQRGTSLTIQCQVDSQVTMMFWYRQQPGQSLTLIATANQGSEATYESGFVIDKFPISRPNLTFSTLTVSNMSPEDSSIYLCGGANTEAFFGQGTRLTVV.

The chain is built from TRBV12-5 and TRBJ2-2, with D uncertain. The V gene's germline CDR1 is LGHNT and CDR2 FRNRAP. The CDR3 extends over 14 amino acids. V lost 0 bases, J lost 7 bases, and 9 bases lay in between. The CDR3 is CASGLVSFRGELFF. The CDR3 DNA is TGTGCTAGTGGTTTGGTATCTTTTCGCGGGGAGCTGTTTTTT.

The chain joins TRBV29-1 to TRBJ1-1; D remains unclear. The V and J ends lost 6 bases and 5 bases respectively, with 13 bases between them. The germline V gene encodes CDR1 SQVTM and CDR2 ANQGSEA. The CDR3 totals 12 residues. CDR3 loop: CSVVAGGTEAFF. The CDR3 DNA is TGCAGCGTCGTTGCGGGTGGGACTGAAGCTTTCTTT.

This chain joins TRBV7-8 and TRBJ1-6; 9 nucleotides line up with TRBD1. Germline V CDR1 and CDR2: SGHVS, FQNEAQ. Germline trimming cut 1 base from V and 2 bases from J; bases unmatched to any gene: 6. This CDR3 is 18 amino acids long. The CDR3 loop reads CASSLDGDRATYNSPLHF. The CDR3, as DNA: TGTGCCAGCAGCTTAGACGGGGACAGGGCCACCTATAATTCACCCCTCCACTTT. Filled out from reference TRBV7-8 and TRBJ1-6, the complete variable domain reads GAGVSQSPRYKVAKRGQDVALRCDPISGHVSLFWYQQALGQGPEFLTYFQNEAQLDKSGLPSDRFFAERPEGSVSTLKIQRTQQEDSAVYLCASSLDGDRATYNSPLHFGNGTRLTVT.

The gene calls are TRBV6-5 and TRBJ2-7; the match to TRBD1 covers 10 bases. The CDR3 has 13 amino acids. V shed 8 bases and J 4 bases; nucleotides not matched to a gene: 5. Germline CDR1 and CDR2: MNHEY and SVGAGI. CDR3 coding DNA: TGTGCCAGCGCGACAGGGGGCCAATACGAGCAGTACTTC. Encoded protein: CASATGGQYEQYF.

The rearrangement uses TRBV6-5 and TRBJ2-2; tentatively, D is TRBD2 (7 bases). Trimming removed 2 bases from V and 4 bases from J, with 11 bases in between. The CDR3 is 15 amino acids. Germline CDR1 and CDR2: MNHEY and SVGAGI. CDR3 residues: CASSYPGEGTGELFF. In DNA form, the CDR3 reads TGTGCCAGCAGTTACCCAGGGGAGGGCACCGGGGAGCTGTTTTTT.

V and J are TRBV6-6 and TRBJ1-1; weak D call: TRBD1 (5 bases). Trimming removed 2 bases at V and 1 base at J, with 14 bases between. This CDR3 is built from 16 residues. The germline V gene has CDR1 MNHNY and CDR2 SVGAGI (reference sequence). The CDR3 sequence: CASSYRQDGANTEAFF. CDR3 DNA: TGTGCCAGCAGTTACCGGCAGGATGGGGCGAACACTGAAGCTTTCTTT.

This clone was detected only a few times. The chain uses TRBV12-5 and TRBJ1-5; D is uncertain. Trimming removed 3 bases from V and 7 bases from J, with 10 bases in between. The CDR3 runs to 13 residues. CDR1 LGHNT and CDR2 FRNRAP come from the germline V gene. The CDR3 region is CASGFHGEQPQHF. CDR3 nucleotide sequence: TGTGCTAGTGGTTTTCATGGGGAGCAGCCCCAGCATTTT.

J is TRBJ2-7 and V is TRBV11-2, with 7 nucleotides matching TRBD1. The germline gives CDR1 SGHAT, CDR2 FQNNGV. This CDR3 is built from 14 residues. The V gene end was trimmed by 5 bases and the J gene end by 2 bases; junction bases not matched to a gene: 6. The CDR3 here is CASSPDRVAYEQYF. The CDR3 region has the DNA TGTGCCAGCAGCCCCGACAGGGTCGCCTACGAGCAGTACTTC. Combining the CDR3 with reference TRBV11-2 and TRBJ2-7 gives the whole variable domain EAGVAQSPRYKIIEKRQSVAFWCNPISGHATLYWYQQILGQGPKLLIQFQNNGVVDDSQLPKDRFSAERLKGVDSTLKIQPAKLEDSAVYLCASSPDRVAYEQYFGPGTRLTVT.

This clone was seen a few times. This chain connects TRBV7-2 to TRBJ1-1; D possibly corresponds to TRBD1 (5 bases). In germline, CDR1 is SGHTA, CDR2 FQGNSA. Trimming pared 5 bases from V and 4 bases from J, leaving 14 bases between. This CDR3 contains 14 residues. This CDR3 reads CASSAQGQGTEAFF. The DNA for the CDR3 is TGTGCCAGCAGCGCCCAGGGTCAAGGCACTGAAGCTTTCTTT. The full variable domain, in which reference TRBV7-2 and TRBJ1-1 provide the parts outside the CDR3, is GAGVSQSPSNKVTEKGKDVELRCDPISGHTALYWYRQSLGQGLEFLIYFQGNSAPDKSGLPSDRFSAERTGGSVSTLTIQRTQQEDSAVYLCASSAQGQGTEAFFGQGTRLTVV.